A single TCR beta chain is shown here with its context. As yet, its antigen is unknown. The data originate from a study of cytomegalovirus exposure and HLA in healthy donors. Study-level results: A likely sequencing artifact accounted for one observed cluster of highly shared sequence variants.

PCR used 60 Vbeta primers and 13 Jbeta primers. Assay: immunoSEQ multiplex PCR; the TCRdb copy retains only in-frame clones and omits some. This table has roughly 100,000 clones, 76% appearing once. The receptor comes from a man aged 35 to 55 in good health and CMV-seropositive. Sequencing was done on a sample of PBMCs.

The CDR3 coding sequence is TGTGCCAGCAGCGCTAGCGGGGAGACCCAGTACTTC. It codes for CASSASGETQYF. The chain couples TRBV7-3 to TRBJ2-5, with 8 bases aligning to TRBD2. Trimming cost V 5 bases and J 5 bases; bases outside gene matches: 1. The CDR3 is 12 residues long. Per the germline V gene, CDR1 is SGHTA and CDR2 is FQGTGA.